The rows below give T cell receptor beta chains drawn from one sample of a study of T cell responses to AZD1222 COVID-19 vaccine. TCRdb's copy holds only in-frame clones and misses some; the assay was immunoSEQ multiplex PCR. The profile shows roughly 55,000 clones, about 85% of them singletons. Sequenced here: peripheral blood, sampled on day 0 of AZD1222 vaccination. The receptors originated from an adult in good health. Both conserved end residues are part of each CDR3. A D gene is named only where the DNA matches it firmly. Clone size is not always given. Where it is, it says once, few, many or a class for expanded clones.

J: TRBJ2-7; V: TRBV3-1/TRBV3-2; D: TRBD1; size: NA; DNA: TGTGCCAGCAGCCAGTTGGACAGGGGTGGGTACGAGCAGTACTTC; CDR3: CASSQLDRGGYEQYF
J: TRBJ1-1; V: TRBV11-2; D: NA; size: once; DNA: TGTGCCAGCAGCTACACGGCACTACCGAACACTGAAGCTTTCTTT; CDR3: CASSYTALPNTEAFF
J: TRBJ1-6; V: TRBV6-5; D: NA; size: NA; DNA: TGTGCCAGCAGTTTTGAACAGGGAACTTCACCCCTCCACTTT; CDR3: CASSFEQGTSPLHF
J: TRBJ1-3; V: TRBV6-5; D: NA; size: NA; DNA: TGTGCCAGCAGTTTAGAACCACAGGGCTCTGGAAACACCATATATTTT; CDR3: CASSLEPQGSGNTIYF
J: TRBJ1-5; V: TRBV27; D: NA; size: once; DNA: TGTGCCAGCAGTTTCAAGGGGGGAAGCAATCAGCCCCAGCATTTT; CDR3: CASSFKGGSNQPQHF
J: TRBJ1-6; V: TRBV15; D: TRBD1; size: NA; DNA: TGTGCCACCAGCGGGGACGACAGGGGGCTTTATAATTCACCCCTCCACTTT; CDR3: CATSGDDRGLYNSPLHF
J: TRBJ2-2; V: TRBV6-5; D: NA; size: NA; DNA: TGTGCCAGCAGTTACTCGGGCAGGTCGCACGGGGAGCTGTTTTTT; CDR3: CASSYSGRSHGELFF
J: TRBJ2-7; V: TRBV2; D: NA; size: NA; DNA: TGTGCCAGCAAGTACAGGCAACCGTCCTACGAGCAGTACTTC; CDR3: CASKYRQPSYEQYF
J: TRBJ2-2; V: TRBV7-9; D: TRBD1; size: NA; DNA: TGTGCCAGCAGCTTAGTGCACTCGGACAGGGACCACGGGGAGCTGTTTTTT; CDR3: CASSLVHSDRDHGELFF
J: TRBJ1-6; V: TRBV2; D: TRBD1; size: NA; DNA: TGTGCCAGCAGTTCAGACAGGGGCCCCCTCCACTTT; CDR3: CASSSDRGPLHF
J: TRBJ2-7; V: TRBV11-2; D: NA; size: NA; DNA: TGTGCCAGCCTCCGCCCCGGGATCTCCTACGAGCAGTACTTC; CDR3: CASLRPGISYEQYF
J: TRBJ2-5; V: TRBV5-1; D: TRBD2; size: NA; DNA: TGCGCCAGCAGCTCTCTTAGCGGGCAAGAGACCCAGTACTTC; CDR3: CASSSLSGQETQYF
J: TRBJ2-5; V: TRBV29-1; D: TRBD1; size: NA; DNA: TGCAGCGTAGGACAGGGTGTAGAGACCCAGTACTTC; CDR3: CSVGQGVETQYF
J: TRBJ2-7; V: TRBV7-9; D: NA; size: NA; DNA: TGTGCCAGCAGCTTAGAGGAATCCTACGAGCAGTACTTC; CDR3: CASSLEESYEQYF
J: TRBJ2-1; V: TRBV6-5; D: NA; size: NA; DNA: TGTGCCAGCAGTTTGTTCGGTCCGGGGGCCGATGAGCAGTTCTTC; CDR3: CASSLFGPGADEQFF
J: TRBJ2-7; V: TRBV18; D: TRBD1; size: NA; DNA: TGTGCCAGCTCACCCGGGACAGGGAGCGAGCAGTACTTC; CDR3: CASSPGTGSEQYF
J: TRBJ1-5; V: TRBV19; D: NA; size: NA; DNA: TGTGCCAGTAGTATAGTGCCAGGGAGCCAGCCCCAGCATTTT; CDR3: CASSIVPGSQPQHF
J: TRBJ2-1; V: TRBV7-9; D: TRBD1; size: NA; DNA: TGTGCCAGCAGCTCTAACCGGGACAGCTCCTACAATGAGCAGTTCTTC; CDR3: CASSSNRDSSYNEQFF
J: TRBJ1-2; V: TRBV6-5; D: TRBD1; size: NA; DNA: TGTGCCAGCAGGCGGACAGGGGGTTACTATGGCTACACCTTC; CDR3: CASRRTGGYYGYTF
J: TRBJ2-7; V: TRBV27; D: NA; size: NA; DNA: TGTGCCAGCAGGGGGAGTACCTACGAGCAGTACTTC; CDR3: CASRGSTYEQYF
J: TRBJ2-5; V: TRBV7-8; D: NA; size: NA; DNA: TGTGCCAGCAGCCCCCGAGGTGGGGTTAACCAAGAGACCCAGTACTTC; CDR3: CASSPRGGVNQETQYF
J: TRBJ1-5; V: TRBV18; D: NA; size: NA; DNA: TGTGCCAGCTCACCACCAGGGGGCAATCAGCCCCAGCATTTT; CDR3: CASSPPGGNQPQHF
J: TRBJ1-6; V: TRBV10-3; D: NA; size: NA; DNA: TGTGCCATCAGGGGGGATTCAAATAATTCACCCCTCCACTTT; CDR3: CAIRGDSNNSPLHF
J: TRBJ1-5; V: TRBV18; D: NA; size: NA; DNA: TGTGCCAGCTCACCAGGCTCGGCATCGTTTAGCAATCAGCCCCAGCATTTT; CDR3: CASSPGSASFSNQPQHF
J: TRBJ2-5; V: TRBV7-9; D: TRBD1; size: NA; DNA: TGTGCCAGCAGCCCCATTCGGGACAGGGCCACGGAGACCCAGTACTTC; CDR3: CASSPIRDRATETQYF
J: TRBJ2-5; V: TRBV7-9; D: NA; size: NA; DNA: TGTGCCAGCAGCTCCGGGATGAACCAAGAGACCCAGTACTTC; CDR3: CASSSGMNQETQYF
J: TRBJ1-1; V: TRBV3-1/TRBV3-2; D: NA; size: NA; DNA: TGTGCCAGCAGCCAAGAACAGGGGAACACTGAAGCTTTCTTT; CDR3: CASSQEQGNTEAFF
J: TRBJ2-1; V: TRBV5-6; D: NA; size: NA; DNA: TGTGCCAGCAGATTCTTTGGGAATGAGCAGTTCTTC; CDR3: CASRFFGNEQFF
J: TRBJ1-2; V: TRBV5-1; D: NA; size: few; DNA: TGCGCCAGCAGCTCAGGAGAAGGGGCCTATGGCTACACCTTC; CDR3: CASSSGEGAYGYTF
J: TRBJ2-7; V: TRBV15; D: NA; size: once; DNA: TGTGCCACCAGCAGAGATAGAGGACAGTACGAGCAGTACTTC; CDR3: CATSRDRGQYEQYF
J: TRBJ2-7; V: TRBV28; D: TRBD1; size: NA; DNA: TGTGCCAGCAGTTCCCGGGACAGGGCGTTTTTCGACGAGCAGTACTTC; CDR3: CASSSRDRAFFDEQYF
J: TRBJ2-7; V: TRBV14; D: NA; size: NA; DNA: TGTGCCAGCAGCCAGTCGATAAATATTGTGGGAACAGTGATATACGAGCAGTACTTC; CDR3: CASSQSINIVGTVIYEQYF
J: TRBJ1-4; V: TRBV14; D: TRBD1; size: NA; DNA: TGTGCCAGCAGACTTACAGGGGGTGGTGAAAAACTGTTTTTT; CDR3: CASRLTGGGEKLFF
J: TRBJ1-1; V: TRBV11-2; D: NA; size: NA; DNA: TGTGCCAGCAGACCGACACCGGTGAACACTGAAGCTTTCTTT; CDR3: CASRPTPVNTEAFF
J: TRBJ1-2; V: TRBV2; D: NA; size: once; DNA: TGTGCCAGCAGTTTAGACAGTAACTATGGCTACACCTTC; CDR3: CASSLDSNYGYTF
J: TRBJ1-2; V: TRBV5-1; D: NA; size: NA; DNA: TGCGCCAGCAGCTTGGGCACCAACTATGGCTACACCTTC; CDR3: CASSLGTNYGYTF
J: TRBJ2-7; V: TRBV19; D: TRBD1; size: NA; DNA: TGTGCCAGTAGTGCCCGTGAACAGGGGGTATGGTACGAGCAGTACTTC; CDR3: CASSAREQGVWYEQYF
J: TRBJ1-2; V: TRBV6-5; D: NA; size: NA; DNA: TGTGCCAGCAGTTCCCCCGCGAGGGGCTACACCTTC; CDR3: CASSSPARGYTF
J: TRBJ1-3; V: TRBV11-2; D: NA; size: NA; DNA: TGTGCCAGCAGCTTGGGAAACACCATATATTTT; CDR3: CASSLGNTIYF
J: TRBJ2-7; V: TRBV6-2/TRBV6-3; D: NA; size: NA; DNA: TGTGCCAGCAGCCACGACTACGAGCAGTACTTC; CDR3: CASSHDYEQYF
J: TRBJ1-4; V: TRBV2; D: TRBD1; size: NA; DNA: TGTGCCAGCTTACTAGGAGGGACAGGGGGAAAACTGTTTTTT; CDR3: CASLLGGTGGKLFF
J: TRBJ2-4; V: TRBV4-1; D: NA; size: NA; DNA: TGCGCCAGCAGCCTTCTGTGGGGGGCTTCCAAAAACATTCAGTACTTC; CDR3: CASSLLWGASKNIQYF